One TCR beta chain is described in this entry. In its sample, this clonotype was seen a few times. What antigen it recognizes has not been identified. No base quality information exists; no much larger clone differs at one position. The CDR3 holds 15 amino acids from the cysteine to the phenylalanine. Just the 45-base CDR3 DNA is kept, in frame starting at base 1. V gives up 2 bases and J gives up 3 bases, and the segment between their germline ends measures 8 bases. The germline V gene encodes CDR1 MNHEY and CDR2 SVGAGI. Libraries came from PCR. The instrument was an Illumina HiSeq 2500. TCR library preparation used molecular barcoding, with unique molecular identifiers applied to normalize quantification of the TCRbeta repertoire. TCRdb applied fastp at Q25 and MiXCR to the public reads, then kept only in-frame beta chains. Every entry covers one CDR3 protein and lists the most common genes and DNA from its rows. The sample table records 300,000 or so distinct CDR3 sequences; roughly 25% of these occur just once. Clones ranked in the top ten supply 9.5% to 12% of the sample.

Taken with the paper, the label for treatment or condition translates to: allogeneic hematopoietic cell transplantation with graft depleted of TCRalphabeta T cells and CD19 B cells. The children who served as transplant recipients had been given grafts of TCRalphabeta/CD19-depleted allogeneic hematopoietic cells. The data originate from a study of T-cell reconstitution after alpha-beta-depleted transplantation in children (dated by TCRdb to between 2015 and 2016). For context, the study as a whole: Using TCR repertoire profiling, the study quantitatively followed how T-cell immune reconstitution unfolded in children after TCRalphabeta/CD19-depleted allogeneic hematopoietic cell transplantation.

General study outcomes and caveats: In some patients, the high TCRbeta diversity seen at day 60 was put down to recipient T cells and intrathymic progenitors that had survived conditioning. The frequencies of hyperexpanded clones fell over the following months, and after one year, T-cell counts and TCRbeta diversity were mostly attributed to newly produced T cells. The apparently early recovery of alphabetaT-cell counts about two months after transplant reportedly depended on only several hundred rapidly expanded clones that came from non-depleted graft cells.

The receptor's source is a male patient between 10 and 17 years old who had a stem cell transplant for acute lymphoblastic leukemia, so the T cells may come from the graft donor. This chain joins TRBV6-5 to TRBJ2-6; the D region may be TRBD1 or TRBD2, each matching 6 bases equally. The specimen was PBMCs, mostly from graft donor cells, collected 180 days after TCRalphabeta/CD19-depleted stem cell transplant. The CDR3 loop reads CASSYGGLGANVLTF. The nucleotide sequence is TGTGCCAGCAGTTACGGGGGGCTTGGGGCCAACGTCCTGACTTTC.